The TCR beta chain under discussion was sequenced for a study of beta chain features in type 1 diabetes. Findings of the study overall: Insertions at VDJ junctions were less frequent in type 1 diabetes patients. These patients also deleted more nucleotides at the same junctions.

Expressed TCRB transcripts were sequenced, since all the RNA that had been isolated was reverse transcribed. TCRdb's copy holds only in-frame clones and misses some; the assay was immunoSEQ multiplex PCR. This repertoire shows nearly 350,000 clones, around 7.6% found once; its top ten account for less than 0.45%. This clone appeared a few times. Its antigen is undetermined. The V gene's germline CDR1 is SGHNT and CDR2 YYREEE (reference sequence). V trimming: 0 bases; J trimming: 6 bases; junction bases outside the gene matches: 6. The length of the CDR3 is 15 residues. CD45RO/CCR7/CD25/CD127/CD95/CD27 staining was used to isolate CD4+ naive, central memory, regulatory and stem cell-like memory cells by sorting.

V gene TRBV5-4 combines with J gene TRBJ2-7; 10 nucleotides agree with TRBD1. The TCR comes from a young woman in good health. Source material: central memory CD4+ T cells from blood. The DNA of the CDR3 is TGTGCCAGCAGCTTGGCGGGACAGGGGTTAAGCGAGCAGTACTTC. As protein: CASSLAGQGLSEQYF.